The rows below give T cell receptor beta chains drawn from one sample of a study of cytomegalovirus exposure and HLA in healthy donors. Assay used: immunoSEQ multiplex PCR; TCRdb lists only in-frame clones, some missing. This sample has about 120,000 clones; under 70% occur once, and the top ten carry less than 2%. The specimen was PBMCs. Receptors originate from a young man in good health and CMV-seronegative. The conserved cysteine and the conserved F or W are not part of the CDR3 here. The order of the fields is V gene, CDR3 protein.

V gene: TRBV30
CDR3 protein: AWGGDRGDTEAF

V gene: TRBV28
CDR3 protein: ASSLSAGLAAREQY

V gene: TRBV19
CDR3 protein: ATNFGGYGKNIQY

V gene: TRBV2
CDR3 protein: ASSERDFSYEQY

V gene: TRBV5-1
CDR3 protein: ASSSERASTDTQY

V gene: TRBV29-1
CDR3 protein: SVGSVAGGPGEQF

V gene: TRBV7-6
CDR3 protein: ASSSTGIVPSANTEAF

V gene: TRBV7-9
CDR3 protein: ASSLLHARADTQY

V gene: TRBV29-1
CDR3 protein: SVLKNANTIY

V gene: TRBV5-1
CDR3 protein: ASSRGGSNQPQH

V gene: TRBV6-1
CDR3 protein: ASVLAGTYEQY

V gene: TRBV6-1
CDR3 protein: ANSETAGGYNEQF

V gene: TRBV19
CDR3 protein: ASSMGGSGGRRTDTQY

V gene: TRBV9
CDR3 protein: ASSEGLFQDTQY

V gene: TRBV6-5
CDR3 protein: ASRPHSGNTIY

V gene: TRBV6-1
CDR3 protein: ASNEPGQVKEKLF

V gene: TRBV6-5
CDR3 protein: ASTDTWPPNQPQH

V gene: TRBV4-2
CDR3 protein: ASSQSGTYEQY

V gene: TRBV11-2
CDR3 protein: ASHSAGHYEQY

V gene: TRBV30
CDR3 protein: AWKETGGGYT

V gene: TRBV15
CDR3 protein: ATSRANRGDGYT

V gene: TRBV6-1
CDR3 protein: ASRGQGDTGELF

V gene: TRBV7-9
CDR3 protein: ASSLLRSTTNTEAF

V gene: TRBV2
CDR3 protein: ASSEANRLYGYT

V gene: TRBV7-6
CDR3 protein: ASSLGEPLANTQY

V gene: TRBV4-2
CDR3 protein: ASSQRLEGLAEVNEQF

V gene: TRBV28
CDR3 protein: ASSSSAGGLMNTEAF

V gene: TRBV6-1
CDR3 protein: ASRLGQVPNQPQH

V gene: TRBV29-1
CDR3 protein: SVEGSMGQGGGEQY

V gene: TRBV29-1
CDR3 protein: SVGGQSNYGYT

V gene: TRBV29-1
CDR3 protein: SVHPGGRTDTQY

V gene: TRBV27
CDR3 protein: ASRLTGGQFYSNQPQH

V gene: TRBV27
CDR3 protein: ASANTGGTGELF

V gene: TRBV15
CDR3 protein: ATSRDTGNGDTQY

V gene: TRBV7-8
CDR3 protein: ASSFRTSGRDNEQF

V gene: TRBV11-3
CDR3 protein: ASSPTGGETQY

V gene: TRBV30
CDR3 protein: AWSRDNQPQH

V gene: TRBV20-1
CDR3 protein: SALIAETQY

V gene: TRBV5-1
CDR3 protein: ASGRQGVSTEAF

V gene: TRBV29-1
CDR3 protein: SVILAGGPMFSYSPF

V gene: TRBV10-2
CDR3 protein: ASSVIQTGYEQY

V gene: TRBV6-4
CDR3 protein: ASSDAGGTDTQY

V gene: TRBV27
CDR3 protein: ASTRQAVLSDTQY

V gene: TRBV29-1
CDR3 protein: SVRQVNEQY

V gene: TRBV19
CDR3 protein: ASKNYGRGAGTGELF